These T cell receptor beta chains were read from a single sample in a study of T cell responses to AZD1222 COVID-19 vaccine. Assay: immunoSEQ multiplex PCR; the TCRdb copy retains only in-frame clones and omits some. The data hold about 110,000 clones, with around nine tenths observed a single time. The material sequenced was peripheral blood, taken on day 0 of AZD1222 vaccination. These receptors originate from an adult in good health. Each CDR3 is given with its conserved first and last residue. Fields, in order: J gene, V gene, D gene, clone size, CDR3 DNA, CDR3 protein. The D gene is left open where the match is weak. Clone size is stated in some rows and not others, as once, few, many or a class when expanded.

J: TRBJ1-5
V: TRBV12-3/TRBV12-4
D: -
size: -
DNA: TGTGCCAGCAGTCTGGGGGGAGGCCAGCCCCAGCATTTT
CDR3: CASSLGGGQPQHF

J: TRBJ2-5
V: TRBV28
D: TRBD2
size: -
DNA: TGTGCCAGCAGCCCTACGACTAGCGGGGGGCGGGAGACCCAGTACTTC
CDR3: CASSPTTSGGRETQYF

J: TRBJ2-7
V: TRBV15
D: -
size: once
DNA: TGTGCCACCAGCAGAGATCGAACGGGACACCTAAGCTCCTACGAGCAGTACTTC
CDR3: CATSRDRTGHLSSYEQYF

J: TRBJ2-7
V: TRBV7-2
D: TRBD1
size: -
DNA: TGTGCCAGCAGCATATGGGGACAGGGGGCCTACGAGCAGTACTTC
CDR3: CASSIWGQGAYEQYF

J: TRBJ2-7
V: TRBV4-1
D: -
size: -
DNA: TGCGCCAGCAGCCAAGTTCTGGGTGAGCAGTACTTC
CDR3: CASSQVLGEQYF

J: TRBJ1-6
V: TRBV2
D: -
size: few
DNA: TGTGCCAGCAGTGAAAGCTCCCGAACAATCGGAGATTCACCCCTCCACTTT
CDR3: CASSESSRTIGDSPLHF

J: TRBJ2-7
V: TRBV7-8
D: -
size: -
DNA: TGTGCCAGCAGCCCTTTAGACGAGCAGTACTTC
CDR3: CASSPLDEQYF

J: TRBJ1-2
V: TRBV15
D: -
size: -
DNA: TGTGCCACCAGCAGGCCCGGGACATTTAACTATGGCTACACCTTC
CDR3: CATSRPGTFNYGYTF

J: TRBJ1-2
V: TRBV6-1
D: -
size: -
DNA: TGTGCCAGCAGTGAAGGAACCCCAGGGCTCTCGTATGGCTACACCTTC
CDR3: CASSEGTPGLSYGYTF

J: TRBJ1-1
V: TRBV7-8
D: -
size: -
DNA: TGTGCCAGCAGTATCACATCGGCTCGGAACACTGAAGCTTTCTTT
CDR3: CASSITSARNTEAFF

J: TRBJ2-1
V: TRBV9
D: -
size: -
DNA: TGTGCCAGCAGCGTTCGGACAGGGAGGGATGAGCAGTTCTTC
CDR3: CASSVRTGRDEQFF

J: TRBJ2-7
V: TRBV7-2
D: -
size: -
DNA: TGTGCCAGCAGCGTAGCTAGGGGATTGAACGAGCAGTACTTC
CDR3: CASSVARGLNEQYF

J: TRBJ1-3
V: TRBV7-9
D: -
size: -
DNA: TGTGCCAGCAGGACCTTCCTGGGAACGCCCGGAAACACCATATATTTT
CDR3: CASRTFLGTPGNTIYF

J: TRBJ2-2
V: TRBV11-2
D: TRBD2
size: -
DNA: TGTGCCAGCAGCCCCTATACTAGCGGGGGCAACACCGGGGAGCTGTTTTTT
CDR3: CASSPYTSGGNTGELFF

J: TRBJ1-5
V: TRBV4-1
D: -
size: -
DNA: TGCGCCAGCAGCCAGGACCCTCAAGGGCCCCAGCATTTT
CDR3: CASSQDPQGPQHF

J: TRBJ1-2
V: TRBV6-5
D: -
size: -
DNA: TGTGCCAGCAGCCTAAGGGGGAGCTATGGCTACACCTTC
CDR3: CASSLRGSYGYTF

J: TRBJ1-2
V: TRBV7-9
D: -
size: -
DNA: TGTGCCAGCAGCTTAGACCTTGTCGGAGGGAACTATGGCTACACCTTC
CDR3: CASSLDLVGGNYGYTF

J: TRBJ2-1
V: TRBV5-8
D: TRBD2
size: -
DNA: TGTGCCAGCAGCTTGTCCGGGGACTACTCATACAATGAGCAGTTCTTC
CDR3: CASSLSGDYSYNEQFF

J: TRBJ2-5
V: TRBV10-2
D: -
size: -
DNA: TGCGCCAGGTGCTCCCCGGATAAAGAGACCCAGTACTTC
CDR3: CARCSPDKETQYF

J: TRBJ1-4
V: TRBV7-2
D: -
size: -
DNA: TGTGCCAGCAGCTTAGCGGCTAATGAAAAACTGTTTTTT
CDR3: CASSLAANEKLFF

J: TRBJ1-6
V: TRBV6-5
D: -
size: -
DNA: TGTGCCAGCGGGGGGGAGACTTCACCCCTCCACTTT
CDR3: CASGGETSPLHF

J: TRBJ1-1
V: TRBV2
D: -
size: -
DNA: TGTGCCAGCAGTATAGCAATGGAAGGTTCCGAAGCTTTCTTT
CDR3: CASSIAMEGSEAFF

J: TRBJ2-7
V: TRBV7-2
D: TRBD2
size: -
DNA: TGTGCCAGCAGCCCAAGGGGGACTAGCGGGGGTTACGAGCAGTACTTC
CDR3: CASSPRGTSGGYEQYF

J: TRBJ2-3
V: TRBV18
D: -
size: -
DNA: TGTGCCAGCTCACCACCGTGGCTACCCACAGATACGCAGTATTTT
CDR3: CASSPPWLPTDTQYF

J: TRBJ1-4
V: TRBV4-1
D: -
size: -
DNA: TGCGCCAGCAGCCCACGACACAGGGCCGGAGAAAAACTGTTTTTT
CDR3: CASSPRHRAGEKLFF

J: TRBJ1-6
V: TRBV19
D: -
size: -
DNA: TGTGCCAGTAGACTAACGGCGGGCAGGTGGAATTCACCCCTCCACTTT
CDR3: CASRLTAGRWNSPLHF

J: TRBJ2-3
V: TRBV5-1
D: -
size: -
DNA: TGCGCCAGCAGCAAGATCTCGGATACGCAGTATTTT
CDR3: CASSKISDTQYF

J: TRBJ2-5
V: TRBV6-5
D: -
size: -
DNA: TGTGCCAGCAGCCGGGGGGCCCCCCAAGAGACCCAGTACTTC
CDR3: CASSRGAPQETQYF

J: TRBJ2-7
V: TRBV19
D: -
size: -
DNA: TGTGCCAGTAGTATAGATACTGACAGCTACGAGCAGTACTTC
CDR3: CASSIDTDSYEQYF

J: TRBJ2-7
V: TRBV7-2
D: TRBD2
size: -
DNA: TGTGCCAGCAGCTTAGAGTTCCCGGGGGGGCGGGAGCAGTACTTC
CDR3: CASSLEFPGGREQYF

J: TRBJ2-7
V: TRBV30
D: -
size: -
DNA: TGTGCCTGGACAGGGTTGGGTCGGCAGTACTTC
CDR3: CAWTGLGRQYF

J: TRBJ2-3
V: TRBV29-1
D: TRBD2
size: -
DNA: TGCAGCGTTCTTAGCGGGGGAGGTGGAGATACGCAGTATTTT
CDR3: CSVLSGGGGDTQYF

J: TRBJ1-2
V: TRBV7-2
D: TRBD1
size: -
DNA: TGTGCCAGCAGCAATTCACAGGGGAACTATGGCTACACCTTC
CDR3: CASSNSQGNYGYTF

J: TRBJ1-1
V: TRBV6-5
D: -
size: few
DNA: TGTGCCAGCAGTTACGATACCGCGAACACTGAAGCTTTCTTT
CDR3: CASSYDTANTEAFF

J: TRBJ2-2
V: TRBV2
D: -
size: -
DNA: TGTGCCAGCAGCCCCGCCCGAGGGAGTAGCACCGGGGAGCTGTTTTTT
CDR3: CASSPARGSSTGELFF

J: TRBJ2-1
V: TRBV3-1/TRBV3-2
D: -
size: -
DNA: TGTGCCAGCAGCCAAGCCAGGCGCTTAGTTTCCTACAATGAGCAGTTCTTC
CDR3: CASSQARRLVSYNEQFF

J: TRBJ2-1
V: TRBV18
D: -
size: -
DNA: TGTGCCACCTCCGGCGGAGGATCCTACAATGAGCAGTTCTTC
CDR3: CATSGGGSYNEQFF

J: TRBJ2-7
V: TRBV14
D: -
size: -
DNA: TGTGCCAGCAGCGTCGGGCTCCCCCCCTACGAGCAGTACTTC
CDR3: CASSVGLPPYEQYF

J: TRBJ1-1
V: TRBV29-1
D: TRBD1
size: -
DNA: TGCAGCGTTGACTCCGGGACAGGGTCCACTGAAGCTTTCTTT
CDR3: CSVDSGTGSTEAFF

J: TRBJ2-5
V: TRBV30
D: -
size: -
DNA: TGTGCCTGGAGTGTACAGGCAGGGTACCAAGAGACCCAGTACTTC
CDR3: CAWSVQAGYQETQYF

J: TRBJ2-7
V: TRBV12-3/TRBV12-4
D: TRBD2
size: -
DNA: TGTGCCAGCGTTAGACTAGCGGGGGGAGAGCAGTACTTC
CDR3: CASVRLAGGEQYF

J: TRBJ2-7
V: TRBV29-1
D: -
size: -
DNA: TGCAGCGTTGGAGGGTTAAGGGAGCAGTACTTC
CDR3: CSVGGLREQYF

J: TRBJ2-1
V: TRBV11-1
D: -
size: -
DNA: TGTGCCAGCAGCTTCACAGACAATGAGCAGTTCTTC
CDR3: CASSFTDNEQFF

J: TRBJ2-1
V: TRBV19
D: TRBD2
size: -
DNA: TGTGCCAGTAGGGGTAGCGGGGGGCTTTACAATGAGCAGTTCTTC
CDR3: CASRGSGGLYNEQFF

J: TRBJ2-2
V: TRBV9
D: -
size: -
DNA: TGTGCCAGCAGCGTCGCATCCCCGGGCACCGGGGAGCTGTTTTTT
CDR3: CASSVASPGTGELFF

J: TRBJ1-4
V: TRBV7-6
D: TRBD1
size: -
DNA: TGTGCCAGCAGCATAAACAGGGGGCAGGGTGAAAAACTGTTTTTT
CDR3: CASSINRGQGEKLFF

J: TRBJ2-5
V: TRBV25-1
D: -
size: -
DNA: TGTGCCAGCAGTGGTCCTCGGTCTCGCGCCCAGTACTTC
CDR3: CASSGPRSRAQYF

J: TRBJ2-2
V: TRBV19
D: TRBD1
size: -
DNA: TGTGCCAGTACAACCGGGACAGGGGAGACCGGGGAGCTGTTTTTT
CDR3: CASTTGTGETGELFF

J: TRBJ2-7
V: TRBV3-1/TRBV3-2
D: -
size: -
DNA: TGTGCCAGCAGCCCCCCCTTAGACGGAACGGGCGAGCAGTACTTC
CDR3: CASSPPLDGTGEQYF